This entry lists 13 T cell receptor beta chains sequenced from one sample in a study of T cells in Graves' hyperthyroidism and ophthalmopathy. Amplified TCR beta CDR3 regions derived from RNA transcripts. HTBI primers were used for first-round RT-PCR of the TCR CDR3. TCRdb re-derived calls from the multiplex PCR reads in MiXCR, one entry per CDR3 protein. The table has about 350,000 distinct CDR3 sequences, 11% to 15% seen once. Sequencing was carried out using blood. The receptors shown here come from a woman aged 25 to 39 with Graves' hyperthyroidism.

This clonotype has ten or more counts. The J gene is TRBJ2-1, the V gene TRBV27; D might be TRBD2 (5 bases). Germline V gene sequence: CDR1 MNHEY, CDR2 SMNVEV (reference sequence). The CDR3 runs to 15 residues. V dropped 8 bases and J dropped 3 bases, with 17 bases sitting between them. CDR3 coding DNA: TGTGCCAGCTCCCTCGATCCCGGGATCTACAATGAGCAGTTCTTC. This sequence encodes CASSLDPGIYNEQFF.

The sample holds one count of this clonotype. A much larger clone sits a single nucleotide away, making a read error possible. V usage is TRBV30 and J usage is TRBJ2-3; TRBD1 aligns across 7 bases. Germline loops: CDR1 GTSNPN, CDR2 SVGIG (reference sequence). The CDR3 has 16 amino acids. J was trimmed by 4 bases and V by 0 bases; bases with no gene match: 10. The CDR3 sequence is CAWSVLAAGGADTQYF. The DNA of the CDR3 is TGTGCCTGGAGTGTCCTGGCTGCAGGGGGAGCAGATACGCAGTATTTT.

In this sample, this clonotype turned up many times. The V gene is TRBV30, the J gene TRBJ2-7; D perhaps matches TRBD2 (5 bases). The germline V gene encodes CDR1 GTSNPN and CDR2 SVGIG (reference sequence). This CDR3 region has 13 residues. The ends were cut back, 2 bases at V and 5 bases at J, with 13 bases in the middle. This chain's CDR3 is CAWSLVGENEQYF. As DNA, the CDR3 is TGTGCCTGGAGTTTAGTTGGGGAGAACGAGCAGTACTTC.

This clonotype was detected many times. The chain carries TRBV10-2 and TRBJ1-5, with D possibly matching TRBD1 (5 bases). CDR1 WSHSY and CDR2 SAAADI come from the germline V gene. The germline V and J ends were trimmed by 8 bases and 9 bases, with 11 bases remaining between them. The CDR3 totals 11 residues. The CDR3 spells CASGSGWPQHF. The CDR3 nucleotides are TGCGCCAGCGGCTCAGGGTGGCCCCAGCATTTT.

The table lists this clonotype with many counts. The chain uses TRBV27 and TRBJ2-3; D is perhaps TRBD2 (5 bases). Germline-derived CDR1 and CDR2 are MNHEY and SMNVEV (reference sequence). This CDR3 contains 13 residues. Trimming removed 4 bases from V and 4 bases from J, with 9 bases in between. DNA for the CDR3: TGTGCCAGCAGTTCCTCACTAGCAGATACGCAGTATTTT. Encoded protein: CASSSSLADTQYF.

This clonotype was found many times. V gene TRBV29-1 combines with J gene TRBJ2-3; TRBD2 matches at 9 bases. The CDR3 covers 13 residues. Trimming cost V 3 bases and J 7 bases; bases outside gene matches: 5. Germline CDR1 and CDR2: SQVTM and ANQGSEA. The CDR3 bases are TGCAGCGTTGAGCGGGAGGGCCAGTATACGCAGTATTTT. This codes for CSVEREGQYTQYF.

This chain joins TRBV3-1 and TRBJ2-5; D gene ambiguous. CDR1 LGHDT and CDR2 YNNKEL come from the germline V gene (reference sequence). Trimming took off 0 bases at V and 7 bases at J, with 12 bases between the two ends. CDR3 length: 14 amino acids. In DNA form, the CDR3 reads TGTGCCAGCAGCCAAGAGGTAGCACGTGGGACCCAGTACTTC. Its translation is CASSQEVARGTQYF.

This clonotype appeared many times. The V call is TRBV28, the J call TRBJ2-1; 10 bases are shared with TRBD2. Germline assignment: CDR1 MDHEN and CDR2 SYDVKM. Trimming took 8 bases from V and 6 from J; bases not matched to a gene: 10. The CDR3 is 15 residues long. The CDR3 is CASSTLAGVVNEQFF. The CDR3 DNA is TGTGCCAGCTCTACCCTAGCGGGAGTGGTCAATGAGCAGTTCTTC. Full variable domain (missing parts from reference TRBV28 and TRBJ2-1): DVKVTQSSRYLVKRTGEKVFLECVQDMDHENMFWYRQDPGLGLRLIYFSYDVKMKEKGDIPEGYSVSREKKERFSLILESASTNQTSMYLCASSTLAGVVNEQFFGPGTRLTVL.

The table lists this clonotype with many counts. The V gene is TRBV15, the J gene TRBJ2-1, with D perhaps matching TRBD1 or TRBD2 (6 bases each). The CDR3 consists of 15 residues. Trimming took 5 bases from V and 1 from J, leaving 12 bases between them. The germline gives CDR1 LNHNV, CDR2 YYDKDF (reference sequence). This CDR3 is CATSGGTNSYNEQFF. CDR3 DNA: TGTGCCACCAGCGGCGGGACAAATTCCTACAATGAGCAGTTCTTC. The whole variable domain, filled in from reference TRBV15 and TRBJ2-1, reads DAMVIQNPRYQVTQFGKPVTLSCSQTLNHNVMYWYQQKSSQAPKLLFHYYDKDFNNEADTPDNFQSRRPNTSFCFLDIRSPGLGDTAMYLCATSGGTNSYNEQFFGPGTRLTVL.

This clonotype has a count of ten or more. The chain joins TRBV10-2 to TRBJ2-5; possibly TRBD1 for D (6 bases). V lost 7 bases and J 5 bases, leaving 11 bases between the germline ends. The CDR3 runs to 12 residues. Germline loops: CDR1 WSHSY, CDR2 SAAADI. For the CDR3, the DNA is TGCGCCAGCAAGCAGGGGTCGGAGACCCAGTACTTC. It translates to CASKQGSETQYF.

There are many counts of this clonotype. DNA for the CDR3: TGTGCCAGCAGTTTTGCATCGGGGGCAGATACGCAGTATTTT. Encoded protein: CASSFASGADTQYF. J is TRBJ2-3 and V is TRBV28, with D possibly being TRBD2 (6 bases). The V gene's germline CDR1 is MDHEN and CDR2 SYDVKM. The CDR3 sequence is 14 residues long. Trimming removed 3 bases from V and 4 bases from J, with 11 bases in between.

This clonotype appeared a few times. The rearrangement uses TRBV6-7 and TRBJ2-7; TRBD1 matches at 8 bases. Being an ORF, TRBV6-7 has a function that is uncertain. With 0 bases clipped from V and 11 bases from J, the junction kept 0 bases outside the gene matches. CDR3 length equals 11 residues. CDR3 nucleotides: TGTGCCAGCAGTTACTCGGGACAGGAGTACTTC. Translated: CASSYSGQEYF.

This sequence joins TRBV30 and TRBJ2-1, with 11 bases lining up with TRBD2. The germline CDR1 and CDR2 sequences are GTSNPN and SVGIG (reference sequence). After removal of 2 bases from V and 4 bases from J, the junction contained 4 bases not matched to a gene. This CDR3 is 15 amino acids long. The CDR3: CAWSSGTSGYNEQFF. The DNA for the CDR3 is TGTGCCTGGAGTTCCGGGACTAGCGGTTACAATGAGCAGTTCTTC.